The 12 T cell receptor beta chains below all came from one sample that was sequenced in a study of CXCR3-negative and CXCR3-positive naive CD8 T cells. Regarding the study as a whole: CXCR3-positive naive cells carried more hydrophobic TRB CDR3s than CXCR3-negative ones.

cDNA libraries for TRB were generated by 5' RACE incorporating UMI labels. TCRdb reworked the 5' RACE reads into one entry per CDR3 protein, no DNA. This sample's table has tens of thousands of distinct CDR3 sequences. These receptors have no known antigen. Sequences were obtained from naive CXCR3+ CD8+ T cells from blood. Indicated subset: CD45RO-CCR7+CD27+CD95- naive CD8+ T cells expressing CXCR3 (TNR3+). These TCRs come from a human donor in good health. Some clones in this sample may be carry-over from other donors' samples.

This sequence joins TRBV15 and TRBJ2-1; TCRdb indicates TRBD1, and absent DNA this call remains unverified. Germline lookup yields CDR1 LNHNV and CDR2 YYDKDF (reference sequence). The CDR3 has 16 residues. The CDR3 here is CATSRSRGGSYNEQFF.

The rearrangement uses TRBV7-2 and TRBJ2-7; the TRBD2 assignment by TCRdb is unverifiable without DNA. The CDR3 length is 15 residues. Germline CDR1 reads SGHTA; CDR2 reads FQGNSA. The CDR3 reads CASSLVADFRYEQYF.

The rearrangement joins TRBV4-3 to TRBJ1-1. The CDR3 sequence is 14 residues long. Germline CDR1 reads LGHNA; CDR2 reads YSLEER. CDR3 region: CASSQDLTNTEAFF.

This chain joins TRBV28 and TRBJ1-2. In germline, CDR1 is MDHEN, CDR2 SYDVKM. This CDR3 comprises 15 residues. The CDR3 here is CASSPNRQGPAGYTF.

This sequence joins TRBV7-8 and TRBJ1-2; TCRdb lists TRBD1, though no DNA is available to test this call. The CDR3 runs to 14 residues. Per the germline V gene, CDR1 is SGHVS and CDR2 is FQNEAQ. CDR3 protein: CASSPWTGVPGYTF.

The CDR3 loop is CASSSVLASNNEQFF. The J gene is TRBJ2-1, the V gene TRBV28; the D call from TCRdb, TRBD2, cannot be confirmed without DNA. CDR3 length equals 15 residues. Germline values: CDR1 MDHEN, CDR2 SYDVKM.

This rearrangement joins TRBV29-1 to TRBJ2-2; no DNA is available, so the TRBD1 call from TCRdb remains unchecked. The CDR3 is 19 residues long. The germline gives CDR1 SQVTM, CDR2 ANQGSEA. The CDR3 reads CSVVASGQGASLVTGELFF.

The V call is TRBV5-1, the J call TRBJ2-1. Germline V gene data show CDR1 as SGHRS and CDR2 as YFSETQ. The CDR3 is made up of 12 amino acids. CDR3 loop: CASSPDQVRQFF. Looking up the rest from reference TRBV5-1 and TRBJ2-1 gives the full variable domain: KAGVTQTPRYLIKTRGQQVTLSCSPISGHRSVSWYQQTPGQGLQFLFEYFSETQRNKGNFPGRFSGRQFSNSRSEMNVSTLELGDSALYLCASSPDQVRQFFGPGTRLTVL.

The chain joins TRBV15 to TRBJ2-1; TCRdb reports TRBD1, a call that lacks DNA to check it against. The CDR3 length is 18 residues. Germline V CDR1 and CDR2: LNHNV, YYDKDF (reference sequence). The CDR3 region is CATSRDSPQPTWVDEQFF.

The chain links TRBV3-1 to TRBJ2-5; TCRdb's assignment of TRBD1 cannot be checked, as there is no DNA. The CDR3 is made up of 18 amino acids. Germline V lookup: CDR1 LGHDT, CDR2 YNNKEL (reference sequence). CDR3 residues: CASSQAGSRGQGTGTQYF.

The V gene is TRBV28, the J gene TRBJ2-7. Germline CDR1 MDHEN, CDR2 SYDVKM. The length of the CDR3 is 14 residues. CDR3: CASSLSLLSYEPYF.

The chain employs TRBV4-1 and TRBJ2-3; TCRdb calls TRBD2, which cannot be checked without DNA. CDR3 length equals 16 residues. Germline CDR1 MGHRA, CDR2 YSYEKL. CDR3 region: CASSQVSSGGTDTQYF.